Following are 27 T cell receptor beta chains from one sample sequenced in a study of graft-versus-host responses after intestinal transplantation (dated by TCRdb to the early 2020s). Libraries were made using the immunoSEQ multiplex PCR assay. Sourced from immuneACCESS, this table was stored by TCRdb with only in-frame sequences that have V and J called. A share of the clones is absent; for the studies checked, an unresolved V gene accounts for under half, and the remainder has no known explanation. The table for this sample lists over 35,000 clones; more than 80% of them were counted only once. Approximately 2.3% of the sample belongs to the ten largest clones. This sample comprised PBMCs, obtained 300 to 330 days after intestinal transplant. The receptor set was obtained from a human patient who received an intestinal transplant, so some T cells may come from the graft donor.

The chain employs TRBV5-1 and TRBJ2-7; 14 bases are shared with TRBD2. Losses at the gene ends were 2 bases for V and 6 bases for J; bases not matched to a gene: 10. In germline, CDR1 is SGHRS, CDR2 YFSETQ. The CDR3 sequence is 17 residues long. The CDR3 here is CASSFPTSGGATLEQYF. Written as DNA, the CDR3 is TGCGCCAGCAGCTTCCCGACTAGCGGGGGGGCCACGCTCGAGCAGTACTTC.

CDR3 bases: TGCAGCGTCGACAGGGGGGGAGAGACCCAGTACTTC. Encoded protein: CSVDRGGETQYF. The genes are TRBV29-1 and TRBJ2-5, with TRBD1 matching over 9 bases. CDR1 is SQVTM and CDR2 is ANQGSEA in the germline V gene. The CDR3 spans 12 residues. With 6 bases clipped from V and 4 bases from J, the junction kept 3 bases outside the gene matches.

The chain employs TRBV5-1 and TRBJ1-4; D gene unclear. The CDR3 extends over 14 amino acids. Trimming removed 4 bases at V and 1 base at J, with 8 bases between. CDR1 is SGHRS, CDR2 YFSETQ, per germline. Written as DNA, the CDR3 is TGCGCCAGCAGCCCGGGCGGAACTAATGAAAAACTGTTTTTT. Residues: CASSPGGTNEKLFF.

J is TRBJ1-1 and V is TRBV29-1; weak D call: TRBD1 (6 bases). CDR1 and CDR2 from the germline V gene are SQVTM and ANQGSEA. CDR3 length equals 14 residues. V was trimmed by 3 bases and J by 4 bases, leaving 15 bases between them. CDR3 nucleotides: TGCAGCGTTGAGGAACAGGGCGGGGCCACTGAAGCTTTCTTT. It translates to CSVEEQGGATEAFF.

The chain combines TRBV4-2 with TRBJ2-2; possible D gene TRBD2, 7 bases. Germline CDR1 is LGHNA and CDR2 is YNFKEQ. Between the trimmed V and J ends, which lost 3 bases and 8 bases, there was a span of 28 bases. The CDR3 length is 19 residues. The CDR3 coding sequence is TGTGCCAGCAGCCACGGGCTTGGGGGGCGGGAGTCCCGTGGAGGGGAGCTGTTTTTT. It is translated as CASSHGLGGRESRGGELFF.

The V call is TRBV12-5, the J call TRBJ2-1; 10 positions match TRBD2. The V gene end was trimmed by 2 bases and the J gene end by 2 bases; junction bases not matched to a gene: 3. CDR3 size: 16 residues. Germline assignment: CDR1 LGHNT and CDR2 FRNRAP. DNA for the CDR3: TGTGCTAGTGGTTTGCGGCTAGCGGGGGCCTACAATGAGCAGTTCTTC. Protein sequence: CASGLRLAGAYNEQFF.

The genes are TRBV5-1 and TRBJ2-7; 9 bases agree with TRBD1. The CDR3 runs to 16 residues. The germline V gene encodes CDR1 SGHRS and CDR2 YFSETQ. Trimming took 1 base from V and 4 from J; bases not matched to a gene: 9. In nucleotides, the CDR3 is TGCGCCAGCAGCTTGAGCGCGGGGACAGGGCGTTACGAGCAGTACTTC. Translating gives CASSLSAGTGRYEQYF. The entire variable domain, with the rest obtained from reference TRBV5-1 and TRBJ2-7, is as follows: KAGVTQTPRYLIKTRGQQVTLSCSPISGHRSVSWYQQTPGQGLQFLFEYFSETQRNKGNFPGRFSGRQFSNSRSEMNVSTLELGDSALYLCASSLSAGTGRYEQYFGPGTRLTVT.

The count of this clone is one. V gene TRBV21-1 combines with J gene TRBJ2-7; TRBD2, the D gene given by the table, was not confirmed from the DNA. TRBV21-1 counts as a pseudogene. The length of the CDR3 is 17 residues. The CDR3 DNA is TGTGCCAGCAGCAAGCCCCACGCTGGGACTTCCGCAGGCGAGCAGTACTTC. It encodes CASSKPHAGTSAGEQYF.

This clone was observed once. The rearrangement uses TRBV9 and TRBJ1-1; D not resolved. The CDR3 is made up of 14 amino acids. Trimming stripped 0 bases from V and 0 bases from J, with 6 bases between. Per the germline V gene, CDR1 is SGDLS and CDR2 is YYNGEE. CDR3 nucleotides: TGTGCCAGCAGCGTAGGAAGGGTGAACACTGAAGCTTTCTTT. This gives the protein CASSVGRVNTEAFF. The full variable domain, rest sourced from reference TRBV9 and TRBJ1-1, is DSGVTQTPKHLITATGQRVTLRCSPRSGDLSVYWYQQSLDQGLQFLIQYYNGEERAKGNILERFSAQQFPDLHSELNLSSLELGDSALYFCASSVGRVNTEAFFGQGTRLTVV.

V gene TRBV2 combines with J gene TRBJ1-4, with TRBD1 matching over 8 bases. The germline gives CDR1 SNHLY, CDR2 FYNNEI. V dropped 5 bases and J dropped 8; count of bases not matched to a gene: 10. This CDR3 contains 15 residues. CDR3 nucleotide sequence: TGTGCCAGCAGTACTGTTAGACAGGGGAGGGAAAAACTGTTTTTT. Protein sequence: CASSTVRQGREKLFF.

The J gene is TRBJ2-1, the V gene TRBV7-6, with 7 bases that match TRBD1. With V trimmed by 3 bases and J by 2 bases, 4 bases remained unmatched. Germline V gene data show CDR1 as SGHVS and CDR2 as FNYEAQ. The CDR3 is 15 residues long. CDR3 bases: TGTGCCAGCAGCTTTGGTCAGGGGGCCTACAATGAGCAGTTCTTC. Translation: CASSFGQGAYNEQFF. Variable domain in full (rest from reference TRBV7-6 and TRBJ2-1): GAGVSQSPRYKVTKRGQDVALRCDPISGHVSLYWYRQALGQGPEFLTYFNYEAQQDKSGLPNDRFSAERPEGSISTLTIQRTEQRDSAMYRCASSFGQGAYNEQFFGPGTRLTVL.

This clone was found once. V is TRBV4-2 and J is TRBJ2-1; weak D call: TRBD2 (6 bases). CDR1 is LGHNA and CDR2 is YNFKEQ in the germline V gene. Trimming removed 0 bases at V and 4 bases at J, with 10 bases between. This CDR3 comprises 15 residues. The CDR3 DNA reads as TGTGCCAGCAGCCAAGATTGGGGGAGGTACAATGAGCAGTTCTTC. Amino acid sequence: CASSQDWGRYNEQFF.

The chain links TRBV30 to TRBJ1-1, with a possible D match to TRBD1 (6 bases). Germline loops: CDR1 GTSNPN, CDR2 SVGIG (reference sequence). The CDR3 is made up of 13 amino acids. Trimming removed 7 bases from V and 1 base from J, with 13 bases in between. This CDR3 is CAFETGTNTEAFF. CDR3 nucleotides: TGTGCCTTTGAGACAGGTACGAACACTGAAGCTTTCTTT.

This clone was counted only a few times. The chain uses TRBV28 and TRBJ2-7; 8 bases agree with TRBD1. The CDR3 is 13 residues long. Looked up from germline, CDR1 is MDHEN and CDR2 is SYDVKM. V trimming: 5 bases; J trimming: 5 bases; junction bases outside the gene matches: 5. The DNA of the CDR3 is TGTGCCAGCAGTCCGCAGGGGGCCCACGAGCAGTACTTC. It specifies CASSPQGAHEQYF. Together with reference TRBV28 and TRBJ2-7, the CDR3 gives the full variable domain: DVKVTQSSRYLVKRTGEKVFLECVQDMDHENMFWYRQDPGLGLRLIYFSYDVKMKEKGDIPEGYSVSREKKERFSLILESASTNQTSMYLCASSPQGAHEQYFGPGTRLTVT.

V and J are TRBV6-5 and TRBJ2-3; no reliable D call. Trimming stripped 6 bases from V and 3 bases from J, with 7 bases between. The CDR3 runs to 12 residues. Germline V gene sequence: CDR1 MNHEY, CDR2 SVGAGI. CDR3 protein: CASRGATDTQYF. The DNA for the CDR3 is TGTGCCAGCAGAGGCGCTACAGATACGCAGTATTTT.

The table lists this clone with a count of one. This sequence joins TRBV5-4 and TRBJ2-3; 10 nucleotides align to TRBD2. With V trimmed by 0 bases and J by 3 bases, 10 bases remained unmatched. CDR3 size: 18 residues. The germline V gene has CDR1 SGHNT and CDR2 YYREEE (reference sequence). For the CDR3, the DNA is TGTGCCAGCAGCTTGGGATGGGTGGGGACTAGCGTTACAGATACGCAGTATTTT. Protein sequence: CASSLGWVGTSVTDTQYF. Together with reference TRBV5-4 and TRBJ2-3, the CDR3 gives the full variable domain: ETGVTQSPTHLIKTRGQQVTLRCSSQSGHNTVSWYQQALGQGPQFIFQYYREEENGRGNFPPRFSGLQFPNYSSELNVNALELDDSALYLCASSLGWVGTSVTDTQYFGPGTRLTVL.

The genes are TRBV5-4 and TRBJ2-3; 10 nucleotides line up with TRBD2. Germline assignment: CDR1 SGHNT and CDR2 YYREEE (reference sequence). CDR3 length: 14 amino acids. V lost 0 bases to trimming and J lost 5 bases; unmatched junction nucleotides: 0. CDR3 residues: CASSLGLAGDTQYF. The DNA of the CDR3 is TGTGCCAGCAGCTTGGGACTAGCGGGAGATACGCAGTATTTT.

V gene TRBV5-1 combines with J gene TRBJ1-5; no clear D. CDR3 length equals 16 residues. V lost 1 base and J lost 3, with 14 bases in between. Per germline, CDR1 SGHRS and CDR2 YFSETQ. The CDR3: CASSLYGGSTNQPQHF. The CDR3, as DNA: TGCGCCAGCAGCTTGTATGGCGGAAGCACCAATCAGCCCCAGCATTTT. Variable domain in full (rest from reference TRBV5-1 and TRBJ1-5): KAGVTQTPRYLIKTRGQQVTLSCSPISGHRSVSWYQQTPGQGLQFLFEYFSETQRNKGNFPGRFSGRQFSNSRSEMNVSTLELGDSALYLCASSLYGGSTNQPQHFGDGTRLSIL.

This chain connects TRBV5-1 to TRBJ2-3; possible D gene TRBD2, 5 bases. The CDR3 contains 14 residues. The germline CDR1 and CDR2 sequences are SGHRS and YFSETQ. V lost 4 bases, J lost 3 bases, and 12 bases lay in between. CDR3 coding DNA: TGCGCCAGCAGCCCCCGGACTGGGACAGATACGCAGTATTTT. This encodes CASSPRTGTDTQYF. Combining the CDR3 with reference TRBV5-1 and TRBJ2-3 gives the whole variable domain KAGVTQTPRYLIKTRGQQVTLSCSPISGHRSVSWYQQTPGQGLQFLFEYFSETQRNKGNFPGRFSGRQFSNSRSEMNVSTLELGDSALYLCASSPRTGTDTQYFGPGTRLTVL.

J is TRBJ2-1 and V is TRBV6-4; D might be TRBD2 (5 bases). V lost 2 bases to trimming and J lost 9 bases, with 14 bases between them. The V gene's germline CDR1 is MRHNA and CDR2 SNTAGT. The CDR3 totals 14 residues. The CDR3 region has the DNA TGTGCCAGCAGTGACGTCTCAGGTGAGGGTGAGCAGTTCTTC. It specifies CASSDVSGEGEQFF.

This clone is a singleton in its sample. The chain joins TRBV15 to TRBJ1-6, with D possibly matching TRBD1 (6 bases). V shed 1 base and J shed 8 bases, with 15 bases lying between them. The length of the CDR3 is 16 residues. CDR1 LNHNV and CDR2 YYDKDF come from the germline V gene (reference sequence). The CDR3 DNA reads TGTGCCACCAGCAGAGGCGTGGCAGGGGTGTATTCACCCCTCCACTTT. Its protein is CATSRGVAGVYSPLHF.

The V and J genes are TRBV28 and TRBJ1-5, with a tentative D call TRBD1 (5 bases). CDR3 length equals 14 residues. Per germline, CDR1 MDHEN and CDR2 SYDVKM. Trimming took off 8 bases at V and 0 bases at J, with 11 bases between the two ends. The CDR3 coding sequence is TGTGCCAGCGAGTCACAGGATAGCAATCAGCCCCAGCATTTT. It specifies CASESQDSNQPQHF.

This chain links TRBV6-1 with TRBJ2-1; 10 bases align to TRBD2. After removal of 3 bases from V and 5 bases from J, the junction contained 4 bases not matched to a gene. Per germline, CDR1 MNHNS and CDR2 SASEGT. The CDR3 is 15 amino acids. The CDR3 bases are TGTGCCAGCAGTGATAGCGGGAGGCCGAACAATGAGCAGTTCTTC. It codes for CASSDSGRPNNEQFF.

The chain joins TRBV5-6 to TRBJ1-5; 10 bases align to TRBD1. Germline CDR1 and CDR2: SGHDT and YYEEEE. CDR3 length: 16 amino acids. With V trimmed by 4 bases and J by 7 bases, 11 bases remained unmatched. The CDR3: CASSPNRDRGGQPQHF. Here the CDR3 DNA reads TGTGCCAGCAGCCCCAACCGGGACAGGGGAGGGCAGCCCCAGCATTTT. The whole variable domain, remainder taken from reference TRBV5-6 and TRBJ1-5, is DAGVTQSPTHLIKTRGQQVTLRCSPKSGHDTVSWYQQALGQGPQFIFQYYEEEERQRGNFPDRFSGHQFPNYSSELNVNALLLGDSALYLCASSPNRDRGGQPQHFGDGTRLSIL.

The chain is built from TRBV6-6 and TRBJ2-1, with D possibly TRBD1 on 6 matching bases. The CDR3 is 15 residues long. V was clipped by 6 bases and J by 1 base, with 13 bases between them. Germline V gene lookup returns CDR1 MNHNY and CDR2 SVGAGI (reference sequence). The DNA of the CDR3 is TGTGCCAGCAGCACCGGGACACCATCCTACAATGAGCAGTTCTTC. Translating gives CASSTGTPSYNEQFF.

The gene calls are TRBV4-1 and TRBJ2-7; D call uncertain. Trimming removed 0 bases at V and 5 bases at J, with 14 bases between. Germline assignment: CDR1 MGHRA and CDR2 YSYEKL. This CDR3 is built from 15 residues. CDR3 residues: CASSQDRTLGNEQYF. Here the CDR3 DNA reads TGCGCCAGCAGCCAAGACAGAACCCTAGGCAACGAGCAGTACTTC.

This clone was recorded once. Other DNA sequences in this sample translate to the same CDR3. This sequence joins TRBV6-5 and TRBJ2-7; D gene unclear. This CDR3 contains 13 residues. The V end was cut by 0 bases, the J end by 1 base, with 4 bases between. Germline V gene lookup returns CDR1 MNHEY and CDR2 SVGAGI. The CDR3 DNA sequence: TGTGCCAGCAGTTACTCAGGGTCCTACGAGCAGTACTTC. This encodes CASSYSGSYEQYF.